The clone carrying this TCR beta chain showed up just a few times. As yet, its antigen is unknown. The length of the CDR3 is 15 residues. Germline V lookup: CDR1 SGHNT, CDR2 YYREEE (reference sequence). The V gene end was trimmed by 3 bases and the J gene end by 1 base; junction bases not matched to a gene: 5. These data come from a study of shared clonotypes between healthy human individuals. Data came from immunoSEQ multiplex PCR; TCRdb stores just in-frame clones and leaves some out. The data show over a million clones, about 80% seen once. Notes on the study in general: Naive subsets typically showed greater estimated richness than memory subsets. Relative to their counterparts shared across all four donors, non-shared clonotypes exhibited diminished generation probabilities. Limitation of the genetic and exposure-history diversity represented came from the few donors.

This rearrangement joins TRBV5-4 to TRBJ2-3, with 7 bases matching TRBD2. What was sequenced was memory CD4+ T cells from PBMCs. The subset denotes: CD45RA-negative fraction. The sequence was obtained from a man younger than 30 in good health. Some clones in this sample may be carry-over from other donors' samples. CDR3 nucleotide sequence: TGTGCCAGCAGCTGGGGAGGGGTGCGCACAGATACGCAGTATTTT. Its protein product is CASSWGGVRTDTQYF.